Shown below are 22 T cell receptor beta chains from a single sample sequenced in a study of T cells after yellow fever vaccination. TCRdb re-called the 5' RACE reads through MiXCR, storing one row per CDR3 protein. The sample shows roughly 260,000 distinct CDR3 sequences, 10% to 15% of them seen only once. The material was CD4+ T cells sorted from PBMCs, obtained 45 days after the yellow fever booster vaccination. The receptors come from a man younger than 45 who received the YFV17D yellow fever vaccine.

This clonotype was counted a few times. The chain couples TRBV27 to TRBJ2-1; D may match TRBD1 or TRBD2 (6 bases each). V was trimmed by 10 bases and J by 13 bases, leaving 23 bases between them. CDR3 length: 13 amino acids. Germline values: CDR1 MNHEY, CDR2 SMNVEV (reference sequence). The CDR3 sequence is CATRGRATMIQFF. DNA for the CDR3: TGTGCCACCCGGGGGCGGGCTACAATGATTCAGTTCTTC.

This clonotype was found a few times. The rearrangement links TRBV29-1 to TRBJ1-2; no clear D. The germline gives CDR1 SQVTM, CDR2 ANQGSEA. Trimming left V 5 bases short and J 0 bases short, with 19 bases between. The CDR3 totals 16 residues. In DNA form, the CDR3 reads TGCAGCGTTTCCGGCGGTGACGGCTTAGCTAACTATGGCTACACCTTC. The encoded protein is CSVSGGDGLANYGYTF.

This sequence joins TRBV7-2 and TRBJ2-5, with 9 bases identical to TRBD2. Germline CDR1 reads SGHTA; CDR2 reads FQGNSA. Trimming removed 4 bases from V and 5 bases from J; junction bases left unmatched: 11. The CDR3 totals 16 residues. The CDR3 DNA reads TGTGCCAGCAGCTCCCTAGCGGGATCACCGGTGGAGACCCAGTACTTC. Translated: CASSSLAGSPVETQYF.

This clonotype was observed a handful of times. V is TRBV7-2 and J is TRBJ2-5, with D possibly TRBD1 on 5 matching bases. Trimming left V 3 bases short and J 5 bases short, with 13 bases between. The CDR3 runs to 14 residues. CDR1 and CDR2 from the germline V gene are SGHTA and FQGNSA. The chain's CDR3 is CASSFTGVLETQYF. In nucleotides, the CDR3 is TGTGCCAGCAGCTTCACAGGTGTTTTGGAGACCCAGTACTTC.

This clonotype was counted only a few times. The chain recombines TRBV10-3 with TRBJ2-7, with D uncertain. Germline lookup yields CDR1 ENHRY and CDR2 SYGVKD. CDR3 size: 15 residues. V was trimmed by 4 bases and J by 2 bases, leaving 15 bases between them. The CDR3 loop reads CAISGAINPPYEQYF. The CDR3 DNA follows: TGTGCCATCAGTGGGGCCATCAATCCCCCCTACGAGCAGTACTTC.

This clonotype was seen repeatedly, ten times or more. This rearrangement joins TRBV12-3 or TRBV12-4 to TRBJ2-7; the D is unclear. V was cut by 3 bases and J by 6 bases, with 6 bases left in between. CDR3 length equals 11 residues. CDR3 sequence (DNA): TGTGCCAGCAGTTTCGGCGGCGAGCAGTACTTC. It codes for CASSFGGEQYF.

V gene TRBV27 combines with J gene TRBJ2-2, with 11 bases matching TRBD2. After removal of 1 base from V and 2 bases from J, the junction contained 15 bases not matched to a gene. The CDR3 has 21 amino acids. Germline assignment: CDR1 MNHEY and CDR2 SMNVEV (reference sequence). In nucleotides, the CDR3 is TGTGCCAGCAGTTTATTAGGGGAACTAGCGGGAGAGTGGTCAAACACCGGGGAGCTGTTTTTT. Translated: CASSLLGELAGEWSNTGELFF.

This clonotype was detected a few times. The chain has TRBV7-2 and TRBJ2-7; D might be TRBD1 (6 bases). With 2 bases removed from V and 5 bases from J, the gap between germline ends came to 10 bases. The CDR3 totals 13 residues. CDR1 is SGHTA, CDR2 FQGNSA, per germline. The DNA of the CDR3 is TGTGCCAGCAGCTTACCACACAGGGACGAGCAGTACTTC. Encoded protein: CASSLPHRDEQYF.

The chain uses TRBV10-3 and TRBJ2-1; D unresolved. The germline V and J ends were trimmed by 6 bases and 8 bases, with 8 bases remaining between them. The CDR3 totals 11 residues. Germline CDR1 reads ENHRY; CDR2 reads SYGVKD. The CDR3 bases are TGTGCCATCAGCACCCCCGATGAGCAGTTCTTC. Translating it yields CAISTPDEQFF.

This clonotype was seen only a few times. The chain joins TRBV7-6 to TRBJ1-2; D gene uncertain. The CDR3 sequence is 14 residues long. V lost 5 bases and J 4 bases, leaving 14 bases between the germline ends. From germline, CDR1 is SGHVS and CDR2 FNYEAQ. CDR3 nucleotides: TGTGCCAGCAGCCCGACGGGCTCTCTCTATGGCTACACCTTC. It codes for CASSPTGSLYGYTF.

This clonotype has a handful of counts. The chain is built from TRBV5-1 and TRBJ2-3; TRBD1 agrees at 9 bases. Germline V lookup: CDR1 SGHRS, CDR2 YFSETQ. The CDR3 length is 14 residues. J gave up 9 bases and V 3 bases, and 8 bases lay outside the gene matches. The CDR3 bases are TGCGCCAGCAGCTGGGACAGGGCCGGAGGGACGCAGTATTTT. The encoded protein is CASSWDRAGGTQYF.

A word on this clonotype: Compared with germline, one end of the junction differs, possibly owing to a read error. The CDR3 spells CSARAWDRTLGYIF. CDR3 nucleotides: TGCAGTGCTAGAGCCTGGGACAGAACCTTAGGCTACATCTTC. The genes are TRBV20-1 and TRBJ1-2, with 7 bases lining up with TRBD1. The CDR3 has 14 amino acids. Germline assignment: CDR1 DFQATT and CDR2 SNEGSKA (reference sequence).

This clonotype was recorded a few times. This chain links TRBV9 with TRBJ1-3, with D hard to call. CDR1 and CDR2 from the germline V gene are SGDLS and YYNGEE. This CDR3 region has 13 residues. Trimming cost V 5 bases and J 4 bases, with 10 bases left between them. The CDR3: CASSSQLGNTIYF. The CDR3 DNA reads as TGTGCCAGCAGTAGCCAACTCGGAAACACCATATATTTT.

This clonotype was recorded a few times. V gene TRBV27 combines with J gene TRBJ1-5, with 7 bases identical to TRBD1. The V segment lost 9 bases and the J segment 14 bases; nucleotides outside the gene matches: 13. Germline CDR1 MNHEY, CDR2 SMNVEV (reference sequence). This CDR3 is 12 amino acids long. The CDR3 region has the DNA TGTGCCAGTCGACAGGGAGGGAGACGCGAGCATTTT. Encoded protein: CASRQGGRREHF.

This clonotype was counted only a few times. CDR3 in DNA: TGTGCCAGCAGTTTATGGGGCCCTGGCGAGCAGTACTTC. Residues: CASSLWGPGEQYF. J is TRBJ2-7 and V is TRBV28; D uncertain. V shed 0 bases and J shed 6 bases, with 9 bases lying between them. CDR3 length: 13 residues. Germline V gene data show CDR1 as MDHEN and CDR2 as SYDVKM. Together with reference TRBV28 and TRBJ2-7, the CDR3 gives the full variable domain: DVKVTQSSRYLVKRTGEKVFLECVQDMDHENMFWYRQDPGLGLRLIYFSYDVKMKEKGDIPEGYSVSREKKERFSLILESASTNQTSMYLCASSLWGPGEQYFGPGTRLTVT.

This rearrangement joins TRBV4-3 to TRBJ2-3; the match to TRBD2 covers 8 bases. The CDR3 spans 15 residues. CDR1 LGHNA and CDR2 YSLEER come from the germline V gene. Trimming at V came to 0 bases and at J to 8 bases, leaving 7 bases not matched to a gene. CDR3 in DNA: TGCGCCAGCAGCCAAGAAACGGGAGGGCCCGTTACGCAGTATTTT. Translating it yields CASSQETGGPVTQYF.

This clonotype came up a few times. This chain links TRBV18 with TRBJ2-5, with 9 bases that match TRBD1. The junction had 5 bases not matched to a gene; V was cut back by 6 bases and J by 0 bases. The CDR3 consists of 15 residues. Germline V gene data show CDR1 as KGHSH and CDR2 as LQKENI. The CDR3: CASSPRTGDQETQYF. The CDR3, as DNA: TGTGCCAGCTCCCCTAGGACAGGGGACCAAGAGACCCAGTACTTC.

This clonotype was picked up a small number of times. The CDR3 nucleotides are TGTGCCAGCAGTCCGCGCGGGGGGACAGGCGTCGGTCCAAGGGAAGCTTTCTTT. This encodes CASSPRGGTGVGPREAFF. The chain uses TRBV2 and TRBJ1-1, with 8 bases identical to TRBD1. Germline V lookup: CDR1 SNHLY, CDR2 FYNNEI. The CDR3 covers 18 residues. The V and J ends lost 5 bases and 8 bases, in that order; junction bases with no gene match: 22.

V usage is TRBV5-1 and J usage is TRBJ2-3; possibly TRBD2 for D (5 bases). V gave up 7 bases and J gave up 8 bases, with 11 bases separating them. CDR3 size: 11 residues. Germline values: CDR1 SGHRS, CDR2 YFSETQ. The CDR3 region has the DNA TGCGCCAGCGGCGGAGGTCCTACGCAGTATTTT. Its protein product is CASGGGPTQYF.

This clonotype was observed a handful of times. V and J are TRBV7-8 and TRBJ2-2; TRBD2 agrees at 8 bases. Trimming at V came to 4 bases and at J to 3 bases, leaving 4 bases not matched to a gene. The CDR3 has 15 residues. The germline gives CDR1 SGHVS, CDR2 FQNEAQ. The CDR3 nucleotides read TGTGCCAGCAGCTCGGTAGCGGGGTACACCGGGGAGCTGTTTTTT. Translating gives CASSSVAGYTGELFF. Drawing the rest from reference TRBV7-8 and TRBJ2-2, the complete variable domain is GAGVSQSPRYKVAKRGQDVALRCDPISGHVSLFWYQQALGQGPEFLTYFQNEAQLDKSGLPSDRFFAERPEGSVSTLKIQRTQQEDSAVYLCASSSVAGYTGELFFGEGSRLTVL.

This clonotype has just a few counts. The V call is TRBV12-3 or TRBV12-4, the J call TRBJ1-5, with a weak D call TRBD1 (5 bases). V lost 6 bases to trimming and J lost 6 bases, with 9 bases between them. The CDR3 consists of 12 residues. The CDR3 region has the DNA TGTGCCAGCAGGGGGACGTCTCAGCCCCAGCATTTT. Protein product: CASRGTSQPQHF.

This clonotype turned up a few times. This chain links TRBV20-1 with TRBJ1-2, with D possibly being TRBD1 (5 bases). Germline CDR1 and CDR2: DFQATT and SNEGSKA (reference sequence). Deletions cut 0 bases from V and 2 bases from J, with 7 bases between. This CDR3 comprises 13 residues. The DNA of the CDR3 is TGCAGTGCTAGAGACGGGGGAAACTATGGCTACACCTTC. It translates to CSARDGGNYGYTF.